This T cell receptor beta chain was obtained from a study of T cell repertoires in cytomegalovirus infection. At the level of the study: CMV infection plus the matching HLA type was flagged by public TCR beta signatures. Study results and caveats: Dominating the ex vivo response were TCR beta clonotypes that were CMV-specific and HLA-C-restricted.

CDR1 and CDR2 from the germline V gene are MNHNY and SVGAGI (reference sequence). Trimming pared 1 base from V and 0 bases from J, leaving 17 bases between. The CDR3 covers 18 residues. TCRdb itself ran the reads through MiXCR, one entry per CDR3 protein. The sample includes about 920,000 distinct CDR3 sequences, approximately 31% of them seen just once. With respect to this clonotype: The target antigen is unknown.

The sequence came from a human donor in good health (CMV status not recorded). Some clones in this sample may be carry-over from other donors' samples. The source material was cultured CD8+ T cells from PBMCs, sampled from culture after CMV antigen stimulation. The chain links TRBV6-6 to TRBJ2-3, with D perhaps TRBD1 or TRBD2 (5 bases each). CDR3 region: CASSYFYSPGRSTDTQYF. The CDR3 DNA sequence: TGTGCCAGCAGTTACTTCTACAGCCCGGGACGCAGCACAGATACGCAGTATTTT.